These T cell receptor beta chains were read from a single sample in a study of long-term antiretroviral therapy in people with HIV. Here immunoSEQ multiplex PCR was the method, and the copy in TCRdb shows in-frame clones only, minus some. Of 35,000 to 45,000 clones in the sample, around 94% were seen once. Sequenced here: unsorted PBMCs, sampled 4.1 years after starting antiretroviral therapy. These receptors were collected from a woman aged 45 to 65 with HIV. Each CDR3 is given with its conserved first and last residue. Each record gives: J gene, D gene, V gene, CDR3 length, clone size, CDR3 protein, CDR3 DNA. A D gene is named only where the DNA matches it firmly. The size entry is marked missing in some rows and otherwise reads once, few, many or a size class.

>TRBJ2-7|TRBD1|TRBV2|14|NA
CASIVGTGPYEQYF
TGTGCCAGCATAGTCGGGACAGGCCCCTACGAGCAGTACTTC
>TRBJ2-5|TRBD2|TRBV5-4|13|NA
CASSPGGQETQYF
TGTGCCAGCAGCCCGGGGGGGCAAGAGACCCAGTACTTC
>TRBJ1-5|TRBD1|TRBV19|16|NA
CASRGQGASSNQPQHF
TGTGCCAGTAGGGGACAGGGGGCCTCTAGCAATCAGCCCCAGCATTTT
>TRBJ1-2|TRBD1|TRBV18|15|NA
CASSPDRGEVYGYTF
TGTGCCAGCTCACCAGACAGGGGCGAGGTGTATGGCTACACCTTC
>TRBJ2-3|TRBD2|TRBV7-3|16|NA
CASSLTRGASGDTQYF
TGTGCCAGCAGCTTAACTCGAGGGGCTAGCGGGGATACGCAGTATTTT
>TRBJ2-5|NA|TRBV2|10|NA
CASSQETQYF
TGTGCCAGCAGCCAAGAGACCCAGTACTTC
>TRBJ2-2|NA|TRBV2|15|NA
CASRVGAVYTGELFF
TGTGCCAGTAGGGTGGGGGCGGTGTACACCGGGGAGCTGTTTTTT
>TRBJ1-2|NA|TRBV6-6|13|NA
CASSRDPSGGYTF
TGTGCCAGCAGTAGGGATCCATCGGGTGGCTACACCTTC
>TRBJ1-1|NA|TRBV5-1|14|NA
CASSLDSKNTEAFF
TGCGCCAGCAGCTTGGACTCTAAGAACACTGAAGCTTTCTTT
>TRBJ2-1|NA|TRBV5-1|14|NA
CASSLFATNNEQFF
TGCGCCAGCAGCTTGTTCGCCACCAACAATGAGCAGTTCTTC
>TRBJ2-5|NA|TRBV11-2|15|NA
CASSLVPGGRGAQYF
TGTGCCAGCAGCTTAGTCCCCGGGGGCCGCGGGGCCCAGTACTTC
>TRBJ1-2|TRBD1|TRBV19|17|NA
CASSTENRDRGYYGYTF
TGTGCCAGTAGTACAGAAAACCGGGACAGGGGTTACTATGGCTACACCTTC
>TRBJ2-1|NA|TRBV6-5|13|NA
CASRRTIYNEQFF
TGTGCCAGCAGGCGGACTATTTACAATGAGCAGTTCTTC
>TRBJ2-3|NA|TRBV5-1|14|NA
CASSQEASTDTQYF
TGCGCCAGCAGCCAAGAGGCCAGCACAGATACGCAGTATTTT
>TRBJ1-5|TRBD1|TRBV2|17|once
CASSEPGQGFRNQPQHF
TGTGCCAGCAGTGAGCCGGGACAGGGTTTTCGCAATCAGCCCCAGCATTTT
>TRBJ2-7|NA|TRBV2|13|NA
CASSGLEPYEQYF
TGTGCCAGCAGTGGACTCGAGCCCTACGAGCAGTACTTC
>TRBJ2-2|NA|TRBV2|16|NA
CASSGQEAKNTGELFF
TGTGCCAGCAGTGGCCAGGAGGCAAAGAACACCGGGGAGCTGTTTTTT
>TRBJ1-6|TRBD1|TRBV10-3|18|NA
CAISDGQGAYTYNSPLHF
TGTGCCATCAGTGACGGGCAGGGGGCCTATACCTATAATTCACCCCTCCACTTT
>TRBJ2-7|NA|TRBV13|15|NA
CASSHSAKGALEQYF
TGTGCCAGCAGCCACTCGGCGAAGGGTGCCTTGGAGCAGTACTTC
>TRBJ2-2|TRBD2|TRBV5-1|17|NA
CASSLLAGVITTGELFF
TGCGCCAGCAGCTTACTAGCGGGGGTTATTACTACCGGGGAGCTGTTTTTT
>TRBJ1-6|NA|TRBV5-4|16|NA
CASSLDGVVSNSPLHF
TGTGCCAGCAGCTTGGATGGGGTGGTTTCTAATTCACCCCTCCACTTT
>TRBJ1-5|NA|TRBV19|15|NA
CASTPVPLFDQPQHF
TGTGCCAGTACCCCGGTCCCGCTATTTGATCAGCCCCAGCATTTT
>TRBJ2-1|NA|TRBV11-2|16|once
CASSFSLVSSYNEQFF
TGTGCCAGCAGCTTTAGTCTGGTTAGCTCCTACAATGAGCAGTTCTTC
>TRBJ1-5|NA|TRBV19|14|NA
CASSVGRNHQPQHF
TGTGCCAGTAGTGTAGGGAGAAATCATCAGCCCCAGCATTTT
>TRBJ1-2|NA|TRBV4-2|14|NA
CASSNPGGNYGYTF
TGTGCCAGCAGTAACCCCGGCGGCAACTATGGCTACACCTTC
>TRBJ1-2|TRBD1|TRBV6-6|15|once
CASSLWGQGGDGYTF
TGTGCCAGCAGCCTTTGGGGTCAGGGGGGGGATGGCTACACCTTC
>TRBJ1-2|NA|TRBV7-6|13|NA
CASSGPGSSGYTF
TGTGCCAGCAGCGGACCAGGAAGCAGCGGCTACACCTTC
>TRBJ2-3|TRBD2|TRBV10-3|16|NA
CAISETGGGFPDTQYF
TGTGCCATCAGTGAGACGGGAGGAGGGTTTCCAGATACGCAGTATTTT
>TRBJ2-7|NA|TRBV6-5|12|once
CASGRGLDEQYF
TGTGCCAGCGGGAGGGGGCTCGACGAGCAGTACTTC
>TRBJ1-1|NA|TRBV7-9|15|NA
CASSLATPQTTEAFF
TGTGCCAGCAGCTTGGCTACCCCCCAGACCACTGAAGCTTTCTTT
>TRBJ2-7|NA|TRBV6-1|11|NA
CASNKGREQYF
TGTGCCAGCAATAAGGGGCGCGAGCAGTACTTC
>TRBJ2-5|NA|TRBV15|17|NA
CATSRDPMTGGQETQYF
TGTGCCACCAGCAGAGATCCGATGACCGGGGGCCAAGAGACCCAGTACTTC
>TRBJ1-2|NA|TRBV5-4|12|NA
CASSFPNYGYTF
TGTGCCAGCAGCTTCCCTAACTATGGCTACACCTTC
>TRBJ1-2|NA|TRBV6-1|15|NA
CASSGHDRTVYGYTF
TGTGCCAGCAGTGGCCATGACAGGACAGTCTATGGCTACACCTTC
>TRBJ2-2|TRBD1|TRBV19|14|NA
CASSSNRGIGELFF
TGTGCCAGTAGTAGTAACAGGGGGATCGGGGAGCTGTTTTTT
>TRBJ1-1|TRBD1|TRBV7-8|15|NA
CASSPGGLMNTEAFF
TGTGCCAGCAGCCCAGGGGGTCTCATGAACACTGAAGCTTTCTTT
>TRBJ1-5|NA|TRBV6-5|12|NA
CASSYYRAPQHF
TGTGCCAGCAGCTACTACAGAGCCCCCCAGCATTTT